These 16 T cell receptor beta chains came from one sample sequenced in a study of blood T cell repertoires in COVID-19. Clones were read by immunoSEQ multiplex PCR, and TCRdb kept only the in-frame ones, dropping some. The repertoire holds about 310,000 clones, with 85% to 90% as singletons. The source material was peripheral blood. The receptors shown here come from a man between 70 and 80 years old with acute or convalescent COVID-19.

This chain uses TRBV4-3 with TRBJ1-3; TRBD1 matches at 7 bases. CDR1 and CDR2 (germline): LGHNA, YSLEER. The V and J ends lost 1 base and 2 bases, in that order; junction bases with no gene match: 2. The CDR3 has 15 residues. The CDR3 protein is CASSQGTGAGNTIYF. The CDR3 bases are TGCGCCAGCAGCCAAGGAACAGGGGCTGGAAACACCATATATTTT.

The CDR3 region is CASSPDRQETQYF. DNA for the CDR3: TGTGCCAGCAGCCCGGACAGGCAAGAGACCCAGTACTTC. The chain uses TRBV7-2 and TRBJ2-5, with 7 bases lining up with TRBD1. Looked up from germline, CDR1 is SGHTA and CDR2 is FQGNSA. The CDR3 spans 13 residues. With 5 bases clipped from V and 2 bases from J, the junction kept 2 bases outside the gene matches.

The rearrangement uses TRBV9 and TRBJ2-3, with D tentatively TRBD1 (5 bases). The CDR3 length is 17 residues. The V end was cut by 0 bases, the J end by 3 bases, with 17 bases between. Germline CDR1 reads SGDLS; CDR2 reads YYNGEE. CDR3 protein: CASSVVGLGRDTDTQYF. The CDR3 DNA follows: TGTGCCAGCAGCGTAGTAGGCCTGGGCAGGGATACAGATACGCAGTATTTT.

This clone is a singleton in its sample. The chain uses TRBV14 and TRBJ2-1, with 11 bases aligning to TRBD2. CDR3 length: 14 amino acids. V lost 0 bases, J lost 10 bases, and 2 bases stayed unmatched. Germline-derived CDR1 and CDR2 are SGHDN and FVKESK. The CDR3 sequence: CASSQEASGREQFF. Here the CDR3 DNA reads TGTGCCAGCAGCCAAGAGGCTAGCGGGAGGGAGCAGTTCTTC.

This sequence joins TRBV27 and TRBJ1-4; no clear D. Between the trimmed V and J ends, which lost 5 bases and 8 bases, there was a span of 15 bases. CDR1 MNHEY and CDR2 SMNVEV come from the germline V gene (reference sequence). This CDR3 contains 14 residues. In nucleotides, the CDR3 is TGTGCCAGCAGTCATGGGTTGACGGGGGAAAAACTGTTTTTT. Protein: CASSHGLTGEKLFF.

The J gene is TRBJ2-1, the V gene TRBV21-1; the D call in the table, TRBD2, was not verified against the DNA. TRBV21-1 has pseudogene status. CDR3 length equals 17 residues. The chain's CDR3 is CASSKGGRDYGPHEQFF. The CDR3 DNA follows: TGTGCCAGCAGCAAAGGGGGGCGGGACTACGGACCTCATGAGCAGTTCTTC.

The chain recombines TRBV5-1 with TRBJ2-7, with 16 bases matching TRBD2. Germline CDR1 reads SGHRS; CDR2 reads YFSETQ. The CDR3 sequence is 18 residues long. V lost 3 bases to trimming and J lost 2 bases; unmatched junction nucleotides: 8. CDR3 in DNA: TGCGCCAGCAGCTCAGGGACTAGCGGGAGGGTCCTCACCTACGAGCAGTACTTC. Amino acids: CASSSGTSGRVLTYEQYF.

This clone was recorded a few times. The V and J genes are TRBV7-2 and TRBJ2-4; tentatively, D is TRBD1 (5 bases). From germline, CDR1 is SGHTA and CDR2 FQGNSA. With 1 base removed from V and 8 bases from J, the gap between germline ends came to 12 bases. This CDR3 contains 14 residues. This chain's CDR3 is CASSLGAGYDIQYF. In DNA, the CDR3 is TGTGCCAGCAGCTTAGGGGCAGGGTATGACATTCAGTACTTC.

This rearrangement joins TRBV18 to TRBJ1-5; tentatively, D is TRBD1 (6 bases). The CDR3 extends over 13 amino acids. Germline-derived CDR1 and CDR2 are KGHSH and LQKENI. Trimming took off 4 bases at V and 11 bases at J, with 15 bases between the two ends. For the CDR3, the DNA is TGTGCCAGCTCACGACAGGACGGTGAGGCCCAGCATTTT. The encoded protein is CASSRQDGEAQHF.

The gene calls are TRBV6-5 and TRBJ1-6, with unresolved D. V was trimmed by 5 bases and J by 7 bases, leaving 9 bases between them. CDR3 length equals 13 residues. Germline V lookup: CDR1 MNHEY, CDR2 SVGAGI. The CDR3 spells CASSQLGNSPLHF. CDR3 in DNA: TGTGCCAGCAGTCAGTTGGGCAATTCACCCCTCCACTTT.

The genes are TRBV9 and TRBJ2-3, with 7 bases lining up with TRBD2. This CDR3 spans 16 amino acids. The germline gives CDR1 SGDLS, CDR2 YYNGEE. V was pared by 1 base and J by 5 bases, with 10 bases of the junction left unmatched. CDR3 coding DNA: TGTGCCAGCAGCGTAAGGGCGGGAGTCCGAGGAGATACGCAGTATTTT. Amino acid sequence: CASSVRAGVRGDTQYF.

The chain carries TRBV7-2 and TRBJ2-2; D perhaps matches TRBD1 (8 bases). CDR1 is SGHTA, CDR2 FQGNSA, per germline. This CDR3 contains 12 residues. Trimming shortened V by 4 bases and J by 15 bases, and 15 bases separated the two germline ends. CDR3 DNA sequence: TGTGCCAGCAGCTCCCACAGGGGGGGGGTGTTTTTT. Translation gives CASSSHRGGVFF.

This rearrangement joins TRBV12-1 to TRBJ2-7; TRBD2, the table's D call, was not compared with the DNA. TRBV12-1 is tagged as a pseudogene. This CDR3 is built from 15 residues. As DNA, the CDR3 is TGTGCCAGCAGCTTTGTAGGGACTCAGACCTACGAGCAGTACTTC. Its translation is CASSFVGTQTYEQYF.

Only one count was recorded for this clone. The chain joins TRBV27 to TRBJ2-2; TRBD2 is a possible D gene (6 bases). The CDR3 length is 14 residues. Per the germline V gene, CDR1 is MNHEY and CDR2 is SMNVEV (reference sequence). With 6 bases removed from V and 3 bases from J, the gap between germline ends came to 11 bases. The CDR3 sequence is CASSGGTHTGELFF. The CDR3 DNA follows: TGTGCCAGCAGCGGGGGTACTCACACCGGGGAGCTGTTTTTT.

This clone was counted between two and nine times. The chain has TRBV28 and TRBJ1-5; the D gene is possibly TRBD1 (6 bases). V was clipped by 6 bases and J by 2 bases, with 14 bases between them. The CDR3 length is 15 residues. Germline CDR1 MDHEN, CDR2 SYDVKM. The CDR3 spells CASRPGAFGNQPQHF. Written as DNA, the CDR3 is TGTGCCAGCAGACCAGGGGCGTTCGGCAATCAGCCCCAGCATTTT.

The genes are TRBV5-1 and TRBJ1-4, with TRBD1 matching over 7 bases. CDR3 length: 15 amino acids. V lost 2 bases to trimming and J lost 2 bases; unmatched junction nucleotides: 3. Germline CDR1 reads SGHRS; CDR2 reads YFSETQ. This chain's CDR3 is CASSFLQGTNEKLFF. The CDR3 nucleotides are TGCGCCAGCAGCTTTTTACAGGGGACTAATGAAAAACTGTTTTTT.